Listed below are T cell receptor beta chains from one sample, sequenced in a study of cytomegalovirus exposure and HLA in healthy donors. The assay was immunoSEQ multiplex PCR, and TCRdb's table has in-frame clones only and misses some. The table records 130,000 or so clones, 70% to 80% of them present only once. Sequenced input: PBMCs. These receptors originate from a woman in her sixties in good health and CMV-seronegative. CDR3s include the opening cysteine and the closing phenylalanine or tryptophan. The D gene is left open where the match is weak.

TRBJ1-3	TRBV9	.	CASSVGNGNSGNTIYF
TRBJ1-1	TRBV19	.	CASSIPSVGATEAFF
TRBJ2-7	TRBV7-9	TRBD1	CASSTSDRGFFGEQYF
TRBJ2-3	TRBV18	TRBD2	CASSPPSSGGQTDTQYF
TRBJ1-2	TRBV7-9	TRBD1	CASSRRGQGGYGYTF
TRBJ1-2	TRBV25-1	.	CASSEYQAPYGYTF
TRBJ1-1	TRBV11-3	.	CASSLGGRGRGTEAFF
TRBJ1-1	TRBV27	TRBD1	CASSHRGNTEAFF
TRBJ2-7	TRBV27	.	CASSFLRAGAYEQYF
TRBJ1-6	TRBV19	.	CASSIDGMTNSPLHF
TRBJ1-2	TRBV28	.	CASSYRDMRDGYTF